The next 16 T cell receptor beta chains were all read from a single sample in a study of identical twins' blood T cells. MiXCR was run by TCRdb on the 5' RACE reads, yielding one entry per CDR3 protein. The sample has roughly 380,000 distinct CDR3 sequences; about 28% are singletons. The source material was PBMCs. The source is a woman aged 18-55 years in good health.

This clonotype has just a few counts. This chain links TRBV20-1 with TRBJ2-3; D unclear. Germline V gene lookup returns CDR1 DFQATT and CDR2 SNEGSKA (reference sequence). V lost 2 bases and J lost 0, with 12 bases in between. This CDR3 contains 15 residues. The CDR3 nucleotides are TGCAGTGCTAGAAACGCGGTCTCTAGCACAGATACGCAGTATTTT. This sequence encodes CSARNAVSSTDTQYF.

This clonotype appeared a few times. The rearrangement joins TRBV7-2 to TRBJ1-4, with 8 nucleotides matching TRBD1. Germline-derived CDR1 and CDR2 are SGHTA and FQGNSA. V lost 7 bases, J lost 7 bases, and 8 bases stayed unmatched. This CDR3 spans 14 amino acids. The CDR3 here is CASNQQGVAEKLFF. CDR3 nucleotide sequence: TGTGCCAGCAACCAACAGGGGGTAGCTGAAAAACTGTTTTTT.

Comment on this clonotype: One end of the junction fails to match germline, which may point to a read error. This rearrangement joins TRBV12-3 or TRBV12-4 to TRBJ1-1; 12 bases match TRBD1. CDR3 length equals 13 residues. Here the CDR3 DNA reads TGTGCCAGCGGTTTAAGGGACAGGGGGCAAGCTTTCTTT. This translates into CASGLRDRGQAFF.

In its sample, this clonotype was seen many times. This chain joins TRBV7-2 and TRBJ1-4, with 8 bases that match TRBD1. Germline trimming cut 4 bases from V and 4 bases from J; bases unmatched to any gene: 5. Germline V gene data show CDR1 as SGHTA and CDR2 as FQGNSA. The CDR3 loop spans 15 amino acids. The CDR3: CASSSRTGFNEKLFF. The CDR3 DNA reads TGTGCCAGCAGCTCCCGGACAGGGTTTAATGAAAAACTGTTTTTT.

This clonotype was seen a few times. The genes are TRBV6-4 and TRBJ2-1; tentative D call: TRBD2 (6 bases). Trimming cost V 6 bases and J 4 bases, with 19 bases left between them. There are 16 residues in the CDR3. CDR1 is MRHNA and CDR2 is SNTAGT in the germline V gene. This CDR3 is CASSLTFAGQYNEQFF. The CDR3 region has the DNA TGTGCCAGCAGCCTGACGTTTGCGGGGCAGTACAATGAGCAGTTCTTC.

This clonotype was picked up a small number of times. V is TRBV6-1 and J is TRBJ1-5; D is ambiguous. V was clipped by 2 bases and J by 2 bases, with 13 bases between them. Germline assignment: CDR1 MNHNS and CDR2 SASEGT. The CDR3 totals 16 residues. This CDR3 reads CASSELRPRGNQPQHF. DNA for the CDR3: TGTGCCAGCAGTGAATTGCGCCCTAGGGGCAATCAGCCCCAGCATTTT.

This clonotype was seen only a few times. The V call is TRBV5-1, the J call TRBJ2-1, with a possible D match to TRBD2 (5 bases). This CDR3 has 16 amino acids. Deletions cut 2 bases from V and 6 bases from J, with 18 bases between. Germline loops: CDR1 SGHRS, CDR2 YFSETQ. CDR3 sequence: CASSLIVTSVVNEQFF. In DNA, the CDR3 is TGCGCCAGCAGCTTAATCGTCACTAGTGTGGTCAATGAGCAGTTCTTC. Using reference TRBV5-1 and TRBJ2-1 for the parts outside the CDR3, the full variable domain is KAGVTQTPRYLIKTRGQQVTLSCSPISGHRSVSWYQQTPGQGLQFLFEYFSETQRNKGNFPGRFSGRQFSNSRSEMNVSTLELGDSALYLCASSLIVTSVVNEQFFGPGTRLTVL.

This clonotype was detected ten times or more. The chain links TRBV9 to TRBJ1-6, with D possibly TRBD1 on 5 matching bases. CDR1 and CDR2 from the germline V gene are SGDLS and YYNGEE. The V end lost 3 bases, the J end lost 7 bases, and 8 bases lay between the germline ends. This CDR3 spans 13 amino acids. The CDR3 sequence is CASSARQNSPLHF. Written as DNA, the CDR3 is TGTGCCAGCAGCGCGCGACAGAATTCACCCCTCCACTTT. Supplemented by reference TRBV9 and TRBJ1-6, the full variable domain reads DSGVTQTPKHLITATGQRVTLRCSPRSGDLSVYWYQQSLDQGLQFLIQYYNGEERAKGNILERFSAQQFPDLHSELNLSSLELGDSALYFCASSARQNSPLHFGNGTRLTVT.

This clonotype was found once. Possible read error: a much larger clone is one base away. This CDR3 reads CSVGGQYYEQYF. DNA for the CDR3: TGCAGCGTTGGGGGACAGTACTACGAGCAGTACTTC. The chain joins TRBV29-1 to TRBJ2-7; 7 nucleotides line up with TRBD1. The germline V gene has CDR1 SQVTM and CDR2 ANQGSEA. This CDR3 has 12 residues. With 4 bases clipped from V and 3 bases from J, the junction kept 3 bases outside the gene matches.

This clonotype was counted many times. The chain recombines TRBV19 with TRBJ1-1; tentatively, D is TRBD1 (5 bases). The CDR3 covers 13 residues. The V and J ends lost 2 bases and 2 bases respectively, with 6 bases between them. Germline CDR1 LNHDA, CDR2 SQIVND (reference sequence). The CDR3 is CASSIRGNTEAFF. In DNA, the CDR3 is TGTGCCAGTAGTATACGGGGCAACACTGAAGCTTTCTTT. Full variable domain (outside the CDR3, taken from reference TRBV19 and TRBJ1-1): DGGITQSPKYLFRKEGQNVTLSCEQNLNHDAMYWYRQDPGQGLRLIYYSQIVNDFQKGDIAEGYSVSREKKESFPLTVTSAQKNPTAFYLCASSIRGNTEAFFGQGTRLTVV.

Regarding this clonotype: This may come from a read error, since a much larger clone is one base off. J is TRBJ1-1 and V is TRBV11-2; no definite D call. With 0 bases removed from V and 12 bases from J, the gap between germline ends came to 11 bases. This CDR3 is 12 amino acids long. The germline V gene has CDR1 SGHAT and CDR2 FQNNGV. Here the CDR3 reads CASSLEASNTFF. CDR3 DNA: TGTGCCAGCAGCTTAGAGGCTTCTAATACTTTCTTT.

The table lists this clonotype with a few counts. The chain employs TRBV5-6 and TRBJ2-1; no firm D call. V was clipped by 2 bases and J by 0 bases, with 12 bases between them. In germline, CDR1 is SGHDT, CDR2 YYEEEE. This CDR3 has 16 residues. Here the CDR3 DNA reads TGTGCCAGCAGCTTTACACTGAAGAGCTCCTACAATGAGCAGTTCTTC. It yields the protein CASSFTLKSSYNEQFF.

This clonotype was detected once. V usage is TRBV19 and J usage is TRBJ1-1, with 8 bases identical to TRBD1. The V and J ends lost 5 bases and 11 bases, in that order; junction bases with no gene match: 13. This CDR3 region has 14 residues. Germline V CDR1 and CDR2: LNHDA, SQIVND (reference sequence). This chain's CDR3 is CASSPRSGGQRAFF. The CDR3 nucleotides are TGTGCCAGTAGTCCACGCTCAGGGGGCCAGAGGGCTTTCTTT.

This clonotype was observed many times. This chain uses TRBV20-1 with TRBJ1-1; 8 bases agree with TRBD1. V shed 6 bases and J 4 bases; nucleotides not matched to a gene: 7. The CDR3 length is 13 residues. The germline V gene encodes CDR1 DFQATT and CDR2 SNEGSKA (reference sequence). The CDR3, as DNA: TGCAGTGCGCCTGGACAGGGACCCACTGAAGCTTTCTTT. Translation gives CSAPGQGPTEAFF.

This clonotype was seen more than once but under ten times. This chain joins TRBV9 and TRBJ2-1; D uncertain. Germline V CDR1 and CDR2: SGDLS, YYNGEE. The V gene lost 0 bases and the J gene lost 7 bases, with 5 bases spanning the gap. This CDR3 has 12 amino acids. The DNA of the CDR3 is TGTGCCAGCAGCGTAGAAGCAAATGAGCAGTTCTTC. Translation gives CASSVEANEQFF.

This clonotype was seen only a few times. The DNA of the CDR3 is TGTGCCAGCAGCCTTAGTACCGGTTGGGGAGCTTTCTTT. Amino acid sequence: CASSLSTGWGAFF. The chain is built from TRBV3-1 and TRBJ1-1; no clear D gene. This CDR3 region has 13 residues. Germline CDR1 LGHDT, CDR2 YNNKEL (reference sequence). Trimming cost V 4 bases and J 10 bases, with 16 bases left between them.